The clone carrying this T cell receptor (beta chain) was observed a handful of times. Its antigen is not identified. These data come from a study of identical twins. Study-wide results and limits: Fewer insertions marked abundant cord blood beta clonotypes; young adult naive trended weakly, memory not at all.

Trimming removed 7 bases from V and 0 bases from J; junction bases left unmatched: 6. Germline CDR1 reads MNHNS; CDR2 reads SASEGT. The CDR3 loop spans 16 amino acids. TCRdb recomputed calls from the 5' RACE reads with MiXCR, one row per CDR3 protein. The sample contains about 480,000 distinct CDR3 sequences, more than 13% of which appear only once. This same sample was also taken into another study, of yellow fever vaccine responses in identical twins. That source adds: Twins reportedly had a vaccine T cell response that seemed partly convergent, partly personalized.

The V and J genes are TRBV6-1 and TRBJ2-6, with 7 bases lining up with TRBD2. The sample was CD4+ T cells sorted from blood. The clonotype comes from a woman under 30 in good health. The CDR3 DNA reads TGTGCCAGCACCTGGGGGGGAATCTCTGGGGCCAACGTCCTGACTTTC. It translates to CASTWGGISGANVLTF.